Presented here are 13 T cell receptor beta chains from one specimen sequenced in a study of technical replicates of blood from four donors. Clones were read by immunoSEQ multiplex PCR, and TCRdb kept only the in-frame ones, dropping some. The data hold 75,000 to 100,000 clones, with about 93% observed a single time. Sequencing was done on a sample of T cells isolated from PBMCs. The receptors were sampled from a human donor in good health.

The chain recombines TRBV11-2 with TRBJ1-5; D may be TRBD1 (5 bases). The CDR3 consists of 16 residues. Germline V gene data show CDR1 as SGHAT and CDR2 as FQNNGV. V shed 5 bases and J shed 3 bases, with 17 bases lying between them. The CDR3 sequence is CASSRRQPEVNQPQHF. The CDR3 DNA follows: TGTGCCAGCAGCCGACGACAGCCCGAAGTCAATCAGCCCCAGCATTTT.

The CDR3 DNA reads TGTGCCAGCAGCTTGGCACTAGCGGGACGGGAGGAGACCCAGTACTTC. This translates into CASSLALAGREETQYF. This chain joins TRBV5-6 and TRBJ2-5, with TRBD2 matching over 10 bases. V gave up 0 bases and J gave up 5 bases; unmatched junction bases: 7. Germline CDR1 reads SGHDT; CDR2 reads YYEEEE. This CDR3 contains 16 residues.

The chain links TRBV28 to TRBJ2-5, with TRBD1 as a possible D gene (5 bases). V dropped 6 bases and J dropped 2 bases, with 16 bases sitting between them. The CDR3 runs 15 residues. Germline CDR1 reads MDHEN; CDR2 reads SYDVKM. The CDR3 sequence: CASSSAVQAQETQYF. The CDR3 bases are TGTGCCAGCAGCTCAGCTGTACAGGCTCAAGAGACCCAGTACTTC.

The chain has TRBV11-2 and TRBJ1-3; 9 nucleotides agree with TRBD1. This CDR3 is 15 amino acids long. The V and J ends lost 6 bases and 3 bases, in that order; junction bases with no gene match: 6. The germline gives CDR1 SGHAT, CDR2 FQNNGV. In DNA form, the CDR3 reads TGTGCCAGCAGGACACAGGGGGCGCTTGGAAACACCATATATTTT. Translating gives CASRTQGALGNTIYF.

J is TRBJ2-7 and V is TRBV28, with D possibly TRBD1 on 6 matching bases. CDR1 and CDR2 (germline): MDHEN, SYDVKM. This CDR3 spans 14 amino acids. Trimming took 4 bases from V and 4 from J, leaving 14 bases between them. CDR3: CASSSYRESYEQYF. The CDR3 DNA follows: TGTGCCAGCAGTTCCTACAGGGAATCGTACGAGCAGTACTTC.

The chain is built from TRBV6-5 and TRBJ2-1; 8 bases map to TRBD2. The germline gives CDR1 MNHEY, CDR2 SVGAGI. V lost 7 bases, J lost 7 bases, and 3 bases stayed unmatched. The CDR3 is 12 residues long. The DNA of the CDR3 is TGTGCCAGCACAGCGGGAGTGAATGAGCAGTTCTTC. It specifies CASTAGVNEQFF.

The V call is TRBV19, the J call TRBJ1-1; no firm D call. Germline-derived CDR1 and CDR2 are LNHDA and SQIVND (reference sequence). The CDR3 extends over 15 amino acids. V lost 7 bases and J 1 base, leaving 16 bases between the germline ends. The CDR3 nucleotides are TGTGCCAGTACCCCCCGGATGGGCTCGAACACTGAAGCTTTCTTT. Residues: CASTPRMGSNTEAFF. The full variable domain, with the rest looked up from reference TRBV19 and TRBJ1-1, is DGGITQSPKYLFRKEGQNVTLSCEQNLNHDAMYWYRQDPGQGLRLIYYSQIVNDFQKGDIAEGYSVSREKKESFPLTVTSAQKNPTAFYLCASTPRMGSNTEAFFGQGTRLTVV.

V gene TRBV10-1 combines with J gene TRBJ1-2; 9 bases agree with TRBD1. Per the germline V gene, CDR1 is WNHNN and CDR2 is SYGVQD (reference sequence). This CDR3 spans 14 amino acids. The ends lost 2 bases at V and 2 bases at J; junction bases unmatched: 0. The CDR3 sequence is CASSEGTGNYGYTF. The CDR3 nucleotides read TGCGCCAGCAGTGAGGGGACAGGGAACTATGGCTACACCTTC.

This chain connects TRBV14 to TRBJ1-2; 9 bases line up with TRBD1. V shed 7 bases and J 2 bases; nucleotides not matched to a gene: 8. CDR1 and CDR2 (germline): SGHDN, FVKESK. This CDR3 region has 15 residues. CDR3 protein: CASTNRDRANYGYTF. The CDR3 DNA sequence: TGTGCCAGCACCAACCGGGACAGGGCCAACTATGGCTACACCTTC.

J is TRBJ1-2 and V is TRBV2; no clear D gene. The germline gives CDR1 SNHLY, CDR2 FYNNEI. V was clipped by 3 bases and J by 5 bases, with 10 bases between them. The CDR3 covers 13 residues. Here the CDR3 DNA reads TGTGCCAGCAGTGACGTGGCGGGTTATGGCTACACCTTC. Encoded protein: CASSDVAGYGYTF.

V gene TRBV19 combines with J gene TRBJ1-4, with TRBD1 matching 8 bases. Germline V gene data show CDR1 as LNHDA and CDR2 as SQIVND (reference sequence). CDR3 length equals 14 residues. With 5 bases clipped from V and 6 bases from J, the junction kept 5 bases outside the gene matches. The CDR3 nucleotides are TGTGCCAGTAGTTATGGGACAGGTCATGAAAAACTGTTTTTT. This gives the protein CASSYGTGHEKLFF.

This sequence joins TRBV28 and TRBJ1-1, with D maybe TRBD1 (6 bases). This CDR3 contains 11 residues. Per germline, CDR1 MDHEN and CDR2 SYDVKM. V was pared by 7 bases and J by 10 bases, with 13 bases between. The chain's CDR3 is CASILQGVAFF. CDR3 DNA: TGTGCCAGCATCCTACAGGGAGTAGCTTTCTTT. Filled out from reference TRBV28 and TRBJ1-1, the complete variable domain reads DVKVTQSSRYLVKRTGEKVFLECVQDMDHENMFWYRQDPGLGLRLIYFSYDVKMKEKGDIPEGYSVSREKKERFSLILESASTNQTSMYLCASILQGVAFFGQGTRLTVV.

The chain is built from TRBV28 and TRBJ2-5; TRBD2 aligns across 7 bases. Germline V gene lookup returns CDR1 MDHEN and CDR2 SYDVKM. The CDR3 covers 14 residues. J gave up 6 bases and V 6 bases, and 10 bases lay outside the gene matches. DNA for the CDR3: TGTGCCAGCAGGCGTGACGGGGGGAAAAAGACCCAGTACTTC. Translated, it gives CASRRDGGKKTQYF. The complete variable domain, with remaining parts taken from reference TRBV28 and TRBJ2-5, reads DVKVTQSSRYLVKRTGEKVFLECVQDMDHENMFWYRQDPGLGLRLIYFSYDVKMKEKGDIPEGYSVSREKKERFSLILESASTNQTSMYLCASRRDGGKKTQYFGPGTRLLVL.